This is a list of T cell receptor beta chains from one sample in a study of beta chain features in type 1 diabetes. Profiling relied on immunoSEQ multiplex PCR, and the TCRdb table lists in-frame clones only, not all of them. The sample records 600,000 to 650,000 clones, less than 20% being singletons. Sequenced input: naive CD4+ T cells from blood. These receptors were obtained from a man younger than 35 in good health. Both conserved end residues are part of each CDR3. The D gene is left open where the match is weak. For some rows the clone size is stated as once, few or many, or as a class when expanded; others skip it.

J: TRBJ2-6
length: 14
size: -
D: -
V: TRBV6-4
CDR3: CASSEQGGWSVLTF
DNA: TGTGCCAGCAGTGAACAGGGAGGCTGGAGCGTCCTGACTTTC

J: TRBJ1-3
length: 15
size: few
D: -
V: TRBV15
CDR3: CATSRGGGIGNTIYF
DNA: TGTGCCACCAGCAGAGGGGGAGGGATCGGAAACACCATATATTTT

J: TRBJ1-1
length: 12
size: -
D: -
V: TRBV5-4
CDR3: CASSLRDTEAFF
DNA: TGTGCCAGCAGCTTGAGAGACACTGAAGCTTTCTTT

J: TRBJ2-7
length: 16
size: -
D: TRBD2
V: TRBV4-1
CDR3: CASSHSPLAGGVEQYF
DNA: TGCGCCAGCAGCCATTCGCCATTGGCGGGGGGGGTCGAGCAGTACTTC

J: TRBJ2-3
length: 15
size: few
D: -
V: TRBV7-9
CDR3: CASIFWAGPTDTQYF
DNA: TGTGCCAGCATCTTTTGGGCGGGGCCCACAGATACGCAGTATTTT

J: TRBJ2-5
length: 16
size: few
D: TRBD1
V: TRBV7-3
CDR3: CASSLFHGTVQETQYF
DNA: TGTGCCAGCAGCTTATTCCACGGGACAGTCCAAGAGACCCAGTACTTC

J: TRBJ2-1
length: 14
size: few
D: -
V: TRBV7-3
CDR3: CASSFWSSYNEQFF
DNA: TGTGCCAGCAGCTTTTGGAGCTCCTACAATGAGCAGTTCTTC

J: TRBJ2-4
length: 14
size: few
D: -
V: TRBV5-1
CDR3: CASSGEWTSGIQYF
DNA: TGCGCCAGCAGCGGGGAGTGGACCAGTGGCATTCAGTACTTC

J: TRBJ2-7
length: 17
size: -
D: -
V: TRBV2
CDR3: CASRDLEGPQISYEQYF
DNA: TGTGCCAGCAGGGACCTAGAGGGCCCACAAATCTCCTACGAGCAGTACTTC

J: TRBJ2-3
length: 15
size: -
D: -
V: TRBV7-2
CDR3: CASSVGGGGTDTQYF
DNA: TGTGCCAGCAGCGTTGGAGGCGGGGGCACAGATACGCAGTATTTT

J: TRBJ1-5
length: 14
size: few
D: -
V: TRBV2
CDR3: CASSEWGTGQPQHF
DNA: TGTGCCAGCAGTGAATGGGGGACGGGTCAGCCCCAGCATTTT

J: TRBJ1-1
length: 13
size: -
D: -
V: TRBV5-1
CDR3: CASSFEMNTEAFF
DNA: TGCGCCAGCAGCTTTGAAATGAACACTGAAGCTTTCTTT